This TCR beta chain was sequenced for a study of cytomegalovirus exposure and HLA in healthy donors. Whole-study findings and limits: Later work showed greater clonal expansion in HLA-associated TCR beta chains than in equally common others. CMV serostatus was the sole immune exposure data available. Cytomegalovirus status, reportedly, was diagnosed with high specificity and sensitivity by the classifier.

It was with 60 Vbeta and 13 Jbeta primers that the PCR ran. Sequencing used immunoSEQ multiplex PCR; TCRdb keeps in-frame clones, though not all of them. The profile shows 150,000 or so clones, about 70% of them singletons. With regard to this clone: Antigen unknown.

The CDR3 has 14 residues. CDR1 and CDR2 (germline): MNHEY, SVGAGI. Between the trimmed V and J ends, which lost 5 bases and 4 bases, there was a span of 11 bases. The sequencing sample was made of PBMCs. This clonotype was obtained from a man aged 18 to 35 in good health and CMV-seronegative. This chain joins TRBV6-5 and TRBJ2-2; TRBD1 is a possible D gene (6 bases). The CDR3 nucleotides are TGTGCCAGCAGTAAGAGACAGGTCACCGGGGAGCTGTTTTTT. This encodes CASSKRQVTGELFF.